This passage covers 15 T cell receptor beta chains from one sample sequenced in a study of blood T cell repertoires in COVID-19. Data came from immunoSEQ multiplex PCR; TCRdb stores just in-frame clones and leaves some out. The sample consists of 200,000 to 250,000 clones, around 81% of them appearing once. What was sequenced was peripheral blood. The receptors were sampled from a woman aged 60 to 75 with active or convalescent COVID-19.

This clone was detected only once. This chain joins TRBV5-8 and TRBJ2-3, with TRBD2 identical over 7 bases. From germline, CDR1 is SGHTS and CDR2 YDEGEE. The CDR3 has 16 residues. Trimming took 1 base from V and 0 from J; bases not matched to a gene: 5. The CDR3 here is CASSLSSGLSTDTQYF. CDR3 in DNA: TGTGCCAGCAGCTTGAGTTCGGGACTAAGCACAGATACGCAGTATTTT.

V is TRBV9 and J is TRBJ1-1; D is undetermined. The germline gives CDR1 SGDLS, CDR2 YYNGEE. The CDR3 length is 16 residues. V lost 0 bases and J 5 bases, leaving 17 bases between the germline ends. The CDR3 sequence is CASSVAREGGRTEAFF. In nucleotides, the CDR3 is TGTGCCAGCAGCGTAGCGCGGGAGGGCGGGAGGACTGAAGCTTTCTTT.

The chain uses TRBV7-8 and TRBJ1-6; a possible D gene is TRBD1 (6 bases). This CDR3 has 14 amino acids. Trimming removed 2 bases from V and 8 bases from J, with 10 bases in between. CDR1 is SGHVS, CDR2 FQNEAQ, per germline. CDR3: CASSLQGSDSPLHF. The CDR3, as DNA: TGTGCCAGCAGCTTACAGGGGTCGGATTCACCCCTCCACTTT.

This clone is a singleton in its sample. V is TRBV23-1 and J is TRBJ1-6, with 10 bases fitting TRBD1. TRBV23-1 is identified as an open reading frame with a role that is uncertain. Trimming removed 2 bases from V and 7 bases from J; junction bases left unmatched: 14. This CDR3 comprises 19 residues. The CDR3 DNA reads TGCGCCAGCAGTCAACCGGACTCCGGGGACAGGGGAAGGAATTCACCCCTCCACTTT. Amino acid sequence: CASSQPDSGDRGRNSPLHF.

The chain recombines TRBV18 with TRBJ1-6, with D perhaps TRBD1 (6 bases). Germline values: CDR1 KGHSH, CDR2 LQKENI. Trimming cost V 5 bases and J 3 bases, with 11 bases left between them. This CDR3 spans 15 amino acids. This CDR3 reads CASSYGQHYNSPLHF. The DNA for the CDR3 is TGTGCCAGCTCATACGGACAGCACTATAATTCACCCCTCCACTTT.

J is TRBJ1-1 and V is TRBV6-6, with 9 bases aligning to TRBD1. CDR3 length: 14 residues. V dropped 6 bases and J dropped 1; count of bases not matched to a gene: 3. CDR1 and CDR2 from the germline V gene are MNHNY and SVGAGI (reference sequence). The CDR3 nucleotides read TGTGCCAGCAGAAGGGGACAGGGGAACACTGAAGCTTTCTTT. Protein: CASRRGQGNTEAFF.

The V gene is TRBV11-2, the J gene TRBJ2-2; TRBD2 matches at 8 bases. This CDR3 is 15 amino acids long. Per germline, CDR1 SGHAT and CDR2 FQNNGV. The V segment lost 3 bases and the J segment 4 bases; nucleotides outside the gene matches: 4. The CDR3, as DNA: TGTGCCAGCAGCTTGACTAGCGTGGGCACCGGGGAGCTGTTTTTT. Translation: CASSLTSVGTGELFF.

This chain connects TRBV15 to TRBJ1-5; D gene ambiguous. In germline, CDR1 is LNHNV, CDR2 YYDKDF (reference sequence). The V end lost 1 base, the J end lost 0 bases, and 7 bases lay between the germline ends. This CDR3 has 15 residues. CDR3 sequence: CATSRASYSNQPQHF. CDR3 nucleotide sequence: TGTGCCACCAGCAGAGCTAGCTATAGCAATCAGCCCCAGCATTTT. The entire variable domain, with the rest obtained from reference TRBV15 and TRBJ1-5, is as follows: DAMVIQNPRYQVTQFGKPVTLSCSQTLNHNVMYWYQQKSSQAPKLLFHYYDKDFNNEADTPDNFQSRRPNTSFCFLDIRSPGLGDTAMYLCATSRASYSNQPQHFGDGTRLSIL.

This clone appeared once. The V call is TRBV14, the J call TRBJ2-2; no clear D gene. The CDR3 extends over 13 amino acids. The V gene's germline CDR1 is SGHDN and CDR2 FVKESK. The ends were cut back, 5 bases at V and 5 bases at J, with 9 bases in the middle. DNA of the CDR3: TGTGCCAGCAGCGGAGCCCGGACCGGGGAGCTGTTTTTT. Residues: CASSGARTGELFF.

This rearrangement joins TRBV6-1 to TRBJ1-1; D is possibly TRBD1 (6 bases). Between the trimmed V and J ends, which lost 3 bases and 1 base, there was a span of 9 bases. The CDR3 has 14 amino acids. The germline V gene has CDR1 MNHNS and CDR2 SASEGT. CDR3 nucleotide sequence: TGTGCCAGCAGTGAGCAGGGGACGAACACTGAAGCTTTCTTT. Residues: CASSEQGTNTEAFF.

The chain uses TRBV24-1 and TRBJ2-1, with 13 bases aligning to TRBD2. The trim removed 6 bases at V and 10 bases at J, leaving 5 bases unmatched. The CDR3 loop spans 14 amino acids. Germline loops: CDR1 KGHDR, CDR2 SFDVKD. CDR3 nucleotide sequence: TGTGCCACCAGTCCGACTAGCGGGGGGCCCGAGCAGTTCTTC. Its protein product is CATSPTSGGPEQFF.

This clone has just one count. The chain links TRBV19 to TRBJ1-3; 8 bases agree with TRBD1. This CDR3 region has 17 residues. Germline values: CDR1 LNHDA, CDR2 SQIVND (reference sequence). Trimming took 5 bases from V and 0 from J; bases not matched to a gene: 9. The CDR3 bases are TGTGCCAGTAGTTTCTCCCGGACAGGGAGCTCTGGAAACACCATATATTTT. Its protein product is CASSFSRTGSSGNTIYF.

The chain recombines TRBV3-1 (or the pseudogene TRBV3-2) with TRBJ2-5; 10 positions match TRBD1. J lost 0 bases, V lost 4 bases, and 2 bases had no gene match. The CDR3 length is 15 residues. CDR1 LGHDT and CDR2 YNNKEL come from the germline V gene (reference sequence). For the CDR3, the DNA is TGTGCCAGCAGCCGGGACAGGGGCGACCAAGAGACCCAGTACTTC. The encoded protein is CASSRDRGDQETQYF.

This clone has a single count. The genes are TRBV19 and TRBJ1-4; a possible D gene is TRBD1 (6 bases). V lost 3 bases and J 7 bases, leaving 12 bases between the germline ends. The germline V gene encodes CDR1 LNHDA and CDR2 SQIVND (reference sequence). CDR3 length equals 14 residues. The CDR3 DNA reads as TGTGCCAGTAGTATCCAAACAGGGAGTGAAAAACTGTTTTTT. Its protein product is CASSIQTGSEKLFF.

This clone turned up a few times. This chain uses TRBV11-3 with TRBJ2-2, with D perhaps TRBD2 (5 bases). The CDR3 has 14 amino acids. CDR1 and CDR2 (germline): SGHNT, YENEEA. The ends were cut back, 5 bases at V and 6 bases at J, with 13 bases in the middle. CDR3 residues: CASSPGSSPGELFF. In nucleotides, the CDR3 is TGTGCCAGCAGCCCGGGATCAAGCCCCGGGGAGCTGTTTTTT.